This T cell receptor beta chain was retrieved from a study of blood T cell repertoires in COVID-19. Study context: Whether acute or convalescent, the COVID-19 samples came from the United States, Italy and Spain. Nucleic acid was either cDNA or gDNA, and it came from T cells, B-cell-depleted T cells, or PBMCs.

Trimming stripped 0 bases from V and 0 bases from J, with 9 bases between. Looked up from germline, CDR1 is LNHNV and CDR2 is YYDKDF (reference sequence). The CDR3 has 16 amino acids. This clone was counted a few times. Using immunoSEQ multiplex PCR, the repertoire was profiled, and TCRdb retains in-frame clones only, with some absent. Counted here are some 330,000 clones, 80% to 90% occurring once; the ten biggest clones make up under 6%. J is TRBJ2-1 and V is TRBV15, with unresolved D. Input material: PBMCs or T cells enriched from blood (not recorded which). The TCR originated in a man aged 25-45 years who had recovered from COVID-19. The CDR3 sequence: CATSRDATSSYNEQFF. The CDR3 DNA reads TGTGCCACCAGCAGAGATGCAACCAGCTCCTACAATGAGCAGTTCTTC.